The 10 T cell receptor beta chains given below trace back to one sample, sequenced in a study of blood T cell repertoires in COVID-19. Produced via immunoSEQ multiplex PCR; TCRdb's table is partial and in-frame only. The sample consists of approximately 97,000 clones, over 70% of them appearing once. The source material was peripheral blood. The receptors stem from a man aged 55 to 70 with acute or convalescent COVID-19.

The chain is built from TRBV5-6 and TRBJ1-1; D is uncertain. The CDR3 runs to 16 residues. With 0 bases removed from V and 0 bases from J, the gap between germline ends came to 12 bases. Germline-derived CDR1 and CDR2 are SGHDT and YYEEEE. The CDR3 DNA follows: TGTGCCAGCAGCTTGGCGGCCCAGGCAATGAACACTGAAGCTTTCTTT. Its protein product is CASSLAAQAMNTEAFF.

The chain joins TRBV6-5 to TRBJ2-1, with TRBD2 identical over 8 bases. The V segment lost 9 bases and the J segment 4 bases; nucleotides outside the gene matches: 5. Germline CDR1 and CDR2: MNHEY and SVGAGI. CDR3 size: 13 residues. The chain's CDR3 is CASTRGAYNEQFF. CDR3 in DNA: TGTGCCAGTACGCGGGGGGCTTACAATGAGCAGTTCTTC.

The table lists this clone with a count of one. The CDR3 DNA is TGTGCCAGCAGCCCATCCGGGTTGGTAGCTTTCTTT. Translated: CASSPSGLVAFF. The chain employs TRBV7-9 and TRBJ1-1; D uncertain. Germline V gene sequence: CDR1 SEHNR, CDR2 FQNEAQ (reference sequence). The CDR3 consists of 12 residues. V lost 5 bases and J lost 10, with 14 bases in between.

The chain employs TRBV9 and TRBJ1-4, with a weak D call TRBD1 (6 bases). Germline loops: CDR1 SGDLS, CDR2 YYNGEE. The CDR3 consists of 15 residues. V lost 3 bases to trimming and J lost 7 bases, with 16 bases between them. The CDR3 protein is CASSAYRVGVEKLFF. CDR3 sequence (DNA): TGTGCCAGCAGCGCCTACAGGGTCGGGGTTGAAAAACTGTTTTTT.

The chain employs TRBV7-2 and TRBJ2-1; D not certain. The CDR3 contains 16 residues. The V gene's germline CDR1 is SGHTA and CDR2 FQGNSA. Trimming removed 5 bases from V and 2 bases from J, with 16 bases in between. Here the CDR3 DNA reads TGTGCCAGCAGCCGCCTAGGCCAACCGCCCTACAATGAGCAGTTCTTC. It translates to CASSRLGQPPYNEQFF.

The chain has TRBV15 and TRBJ1-5, with TRBD1 as a possible D gene (6 bases). CDR1 and CDR2 (germline): LNHNV, YYDKDF (reference sequence). CDR3 length equals 16 residues. Trimming removed 0 bases from V and 2 bases from J, with 11 bases in between. In DNA form, the CDR3 reads TGTGCCACCAGCAGAGACAGGGGTCCGGGCAATCAGCCCCAGCATTTT. Its protein is CATSRDRGPGNQPQHF.

The chain joins TRBV3-1 (or the pseudogene TRBV3-2) to TRBJ2-3; tentatively, D is TRBD2 (5 bases). This CDR3 region has 16 residues. V lost 0 bases to trimming and J lost 4 bases, with 14 bases between them. Germline CDR1 LGHDT, CDR2 YNNKEL (reference sequence). For the CDR3, the DNA is TGTGCCAGCAGCCAAGAAGCGGTAACCCGGGCAGATACGCAGTATTTT. As protein: CASSQEAVTRADTQYF.

This chain uses TRBV9 with TRBJ2-7; D gene uncertain. Trimming left V 0 bases short and J 7 bases short, with 8 bases between. The CDR3 is 12 residues long. Germline assignment: CDR1 SGDLS and CDR2 YYNGEE. CDR3 sequence reads: CASSVGETEQYF. CDR3 in DNA: TGTGCCAGCAGCGTAGGCGAGACAGAGCAGTACTTC. The variable domain in full, completed from reference TRBV9 and TRBJ2-7, reads DSGVTQTPKHLITATGQRVTLRCSPRSGDLSVYWYQQSLDQGLQFLIQYYNGEERAKGNILERFSAQQFPDLHSELNLSSLELGDSALYFCASSVGETEQYFGPGTRLTVT.

CDR3 amino acids: CASSFGGTIQYF. DNA for the CDR3: TGTGCCAGCAGTTTCGGGGGTACCATTCAGTACTTC. The rearrangement joins TRBV12-3 or TRBV12-4 to TRBJ2-4, with a possible D match to TRBD2 (6 bases). Trimming shortened V by 3 bases and J by 9 bases, and 9 bases separated the two germline ends. CDR3 length equals 12 residues.

The chain combines TRBV27 with TRBJ2-1; no firm D call. This CDR3 has 13 amino acids. Trimming removed 2 bases from V and 5 bases from J, with 7 bases in between. Per germline, CDR1 MNHEY and CDR2 SMNVEV (reference sequence). CDR3 sequence reads: CASSLQSHNEQFF. The CDR3 region has the DNA TGTGCCAGCAGTTTACAGTCCCACAATGAGCAGTTCTTC.